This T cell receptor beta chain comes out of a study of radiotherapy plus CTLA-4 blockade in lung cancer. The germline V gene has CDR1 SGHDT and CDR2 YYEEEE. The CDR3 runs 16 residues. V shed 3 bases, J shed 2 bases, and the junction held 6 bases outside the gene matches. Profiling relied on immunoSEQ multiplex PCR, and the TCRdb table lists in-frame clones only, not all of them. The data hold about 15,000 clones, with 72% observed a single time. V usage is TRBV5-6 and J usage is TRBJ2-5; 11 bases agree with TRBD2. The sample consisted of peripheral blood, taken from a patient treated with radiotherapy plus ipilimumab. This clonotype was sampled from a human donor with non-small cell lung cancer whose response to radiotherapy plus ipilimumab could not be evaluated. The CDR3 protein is CASSSLAGGQQETQYF. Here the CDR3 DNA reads TGTGCCAGCAGCTCGTTAGCGGGGGGGCAACAAGAGACCCAGTACTTC.